This TCR beta chain appears in the sequencing data of a study of T cells in Graves' hyperthyroidism and ophthalmopathy. Findings of the study overall: Through a model of 13 V-J features, ophthalmopathy was separated from stable hyperthyroidism.

The study excluded patients with uncontrolled infection, other autoimmune disease, pregnancy or lactation. RNA transcripts yielded amplified TCR beta CDR3 regions. HTBI primers were the set used in a first-round RT-PCR of the TCR CDR3. TCRdb re-called the multiplex PCR reads through MiXCR, storing one row per CDR3 protein. The sample lists nearly 600,000 distinct CDR3 sequences, 14% occurring once. This clonotype turned up a few times. Its antigen is unidentified. V lost 6 bases and J lost 8; bases outside the gene matches: 7. The CDR3 contains 15 residues. Germline V lookup: CDR1 LGHNT, CDR2 FRNRAP. The V and J genes are TRBV12-5 and TRBJ2-1, with 13 bases aligning to TRBD2. This receptor was taken from a woman between 18 and 29 years old with Graves' ophthalmopathy. Sample: blood. The CDR3 protein is CASGPGTSGIYEQFF. CDR3 in DNA: TGTGCTAGTGGCCCCGGGACTAGCGGGATCTATGAGCAGTTCTTC.